These 15 T cell receptor beta chains came from one sample sequenced in a study of blood T cell repertoires in COVID-19. The assay was immunoSEQ multiplex PCR, and TCRdb's table has in-frame clones only and misses some. The data contain about 160,000 clones, over 70% of them singletons. Sequencing input: peripheral blood. The receptors derive from a man between 65 and 85 years old with acute or convalescent COVID-19.

This chain links TRBV5-4 with TRBJ2-3; a weak D match, TRBD2 (5 bases). This CDR3 is built from 14 residues. Germline loops: CDR1 SGHNT, CDR2 YYREEE (reference sequence). V lost 2 bases to trimming and J lost 8 bases, with 15 bases between them. In DNA form, the CDR3 reads TGTGCCAGCAGCTTCCCGGACGTGAGGGTTACGCAGTATTTT. Residues: CASSFPDVRVTQYF.

The V call is TRBV3-1 (or the pseudogene TRBV3-2), the J call TRBJ2-7; TRBD1 agrees at 8 bases. Germline trimming cut 1 base from V and 3 bases from J; bases unmatched to any gene: 5. Germline CDR1 and CDR2: LGHDT and YNNKEL (reference sequence). The CDR3 has 15 amino acids. CDR3 in amino acids: CASSQGTGYHYEQYF. CDR3 in DNA: TGTGCCAGCAGCCAAGGGACAGGGTATCACTACGAGCAGTACTTC.

This sequence joins TRBV7-2 and TRBJ2-1, with 8 bases that match TRBD2. The CDR3 is made up of 14 amino acids. Germline values: CDR1 SGHTA, CDR2 FQGNSA. The J segment lost 6 bases and the V segment lost 1 base, leaving 2 bases of the junction unmatched. The CDR3 protein is CASSLGGLANEQFF. The DNA for the CDR3 is TGTGCCAGCAGCTTAGGAGGACTAGCCAATGAGCAGTTCTTC.

The chain uses TRBV4-1 and TRBJ2-2, with 9 bases matching TRBD2. Germline V gene lookup returns CDR1 MGHRA and CDR2 YSYEKL. The V gene end was trimmed by 4 bases and the J gene end by 1 base; junction bases not matched to a gene: 1. This CDR3 has 15 amino acids. The CDR3 here is CASSLSGGNTGELFF. The DNA of the CDR3 is TGCGCCAGCAGCCTTAGCGGGGGGAACACCGGGGAGCTGTTTTTT.

This clone was detected once. The V gene is TRBV18, the J gene TRBJ1-4; 11 nucleotides line up with TRBD1. Trimming at V came to 5 bases and at J to 7 bases, leaving 6 bases not matched to a gene. The germline CDR1 and CDR2 sequences are KGHSH and LQKENI. This CDR3 is built from 15 residues. This CDR3 is CASSTGQGASEKLFF. In DNA form, the CDR3 reads TGTGCCAGCTCAACAGGACAGGGGGCTTCTGAAAAACTGTTTTTT.

The J gene is TRBJ1-6, the V gene TRBV6-6; 8 bases are shared with TRBD1. Germline trimming cut 6 bases from V and 7 bases from J; bases unmatched to any gene: 11. The CDR3 extends over 16 amino acids. Germline-derived CDR1 and CDR2 are MNHNY and SVGAGI (reference sequence). CDR3 sequence: CASSYRTGTGNSPLHF. The CDR3 DNA reads as TGTGCCAGCAGCTACAGAACGGGGACAGGCAATTCACCCCTCCACTTT.

The genes are TRBV5-1 and TRBJ2-3; a weak D match, TRBD1 (6 bases). Per germline, CDR1 SGHRS and CDR2 YFSETQ. V lost 0 bases and J 0 bases, leaving 14 bases between the germline ends. CDR3 length: 17 residues. The CDR3 bases are TGCGCCAGCAGCTTGGATGGTACAGGGCCGAGCACAGATACGCAGTATTTT. Its translation: CASSLDGTGPSTDTQYF.

The V gene is TRBV6-5, the J gene TRBJ1-1; no clear D gene. The V gene lost 7 bases and the J gene lost 1 base, with 10 bases spanning the gap. CDR3 length: 13 residues. The germline CDR1 and CDR2 sequences are MNHEY and SVGAGI. This CDR3 is CASKNTRNTEAFF. The CDR3 region has the DNA TGTGCCAGCAAGAATACGCGGAACACTGAAGCTTTCTTT.

This sequence joins TRBV19 and TRBJ2-1, with 13 bases identical to TRBD2. Germline V CDR1 and CDR2: LNHDA, SQIVND (reference sequence). This CDR3 has 16 residues. V trimming: 7 bases; J trimming: 5 bases; junction bases outside the gene matches: 8. This CDR3 is CASMGTSGAVHNEQFF. CDR3 nucleotides: TGTGCCAGTATGGGGACTAGCGGGGCGGTCCACAATGAGCAGTTCTTC.

The genes are TRBV5-4 and TRBJ1-1, with TRBD1 as a possible D gene (6 bases). The V end lost 2 bases, the J end lost 8 bases, and 13 bases lay between the germline ends. The CDR3 loop spans 13 amino acids. Germline assignment: CDR1 SGHNT and CDR2 YYREEE (reference sequence). The DNA for the CDR3 is TGTGCCAGCAGCTTCGGACAGACGACAGAAGCTTTCTTT. The encoded protein is CASSFGQTTEAFF.

The CDR3, as DNA: TGTGCCAGCAGCCAAGATTTTCGGGGGAATTATGGCTACACCTTC. It specifies CASSQDFRGNYGYTF. The genes are TRBV3-1 (or the pseudogene TRBV3-2) and TRBJ1-2; D may be TRBD1 (5 bases). Germline CDR1 is LGHDT and CDR2 is YNNKEL (reference sequence). The CDR3 contains 15 residues. Trimming left V 0 bases short and J 5 bases short, with 13 bases between.

This clone has just a few counts. This chain connects TRBV5-6 to TRBJ1-6, with unresolved D. V lost 5 bases and J 10 bases, leaving 10 bases between the germline ends. Germline V gene data show CDR1 as SGHDT and CDR2 as YYEEEE. The CDR3 sequence is 12 residues long. The chain's CDR3 is CASSRRVSPLHF. In nucleotides, the CDR3 is TGTGCCAGCAGTCGTCGAGTCTCACCCCTCCACTTT.

The V gene is TRBV9, the J gene TRBJ1-2; D remains ambiguous. Germline CDR1 and CDR2: SGDLS and YYNGEE. Trimming took 0 bases from V and 3 from J, leaving 12 bases between them. This CDR3 spans 15 amino acids. The CDR3 DNA sequence: TGTGCCAGCAGCGTAGAGGAGGGAATGGACTATGGCTACACCTTC. It yields the protein CASSVEEGMDYGYTF.

In this sample, this clone turned up a few times. V and J are TRBV2 and TRBJ2-5; TRBD2 agrees at 7 bases. J lost 2 bases, V lost 6 bases, and 6 bases had no gene match. This CDR3 region has 14 residues. Germline assignment: CDR1 SNHLY and CDR2 FYNNEI. The CDR3 spells CASREAGGQETQYF. CDR3 nucleotide sequence: TGTGCCAGCAGGGAGGCCGGGGGGCAAGAGACCCAGTACTTC.

The V gene is TRBV18, the J gene TRBJ2-5; D is unresolved. This CDR3 contains 12 residues. Germline CDR1 and CDR2: KGHSH and LQKENI. Deletions cut 5 bases from V and 5 bases from J, with 9 bases between. CDR3 amino acids: CASSSDRETQYF. CDR3 in DNA: TGTGCCAGCTCAAGCGATAGGGAGACCCAGTACTTC.